These 32 T cell receptor beta chains share one sample of origin, sequenced in a study of T cells in Graves' hyperthyroidism and ophthalmopathy. Template material for amplifying TCR beta CDR3 regions consisted of RNA transcripts. The TCR CDR3 was amplified in a first-round RT-PCR using the HTBI primer set. MiXCR, applied by TCRdb to the multiplex PCR reads, yields one record per CDR3 protein. The data hold some 210,000 distinct CDR3 sequences, with more than 15% observed a single time. The sample consisted of blood. These receptors were collected from a man aged 50 to 59 with Graves' hyperthyroidism.

This clonotype was picked up a small number of times. The chain carries TRBV3-1 and TRBJ1-6, with D unresolved. The CDR3 extends over 14 amino acids. The V gene lost 5 bases and the J gene lost 3 bases, with 8 bases spanning the gap. Germline CDR1 LGHDT, CDR2 YNNKEL (reference sequence). CDR3: CASSLSNYNSPLHF. CDR3 DNA sequence: TGTGCCAGCAGCTTGAGTAACTATAATTCACCCCTCCACTTT. Full variable domain (missing parts from reference TRBV3-1 and TRBJ1-6): DTAVSQTPKYLVTQMGNDKSIKCEQNLGHDTMYWYKQDSKKFLKIMFSYNNKELIINETVPNRFSPKSPDKAHLNLHINSLELGDSAVYFCASSLSNYNSPLHFGNGTRLTVT.

This clonotype came up many times. The V and J genes are TRBV24-1 and TRBJ1-2, with 9 nucleotides matching TRBD1. The CDR3 is 15 amino acids. V shed 3 bases, J shed 2 bases, and the junction held 3 bases outside the gene matches. The germline gives CDR1 KGHDR, CDR2 SFDVKD. The CDR3 DNA follows: TGTGCCACCAGTGATGCCGGACAGGGGAACTATGGCTACACCTTC. This sequence encodes CATSDAGQGNYGYTF.

This clonotype was seen a few times. The chain links TRBV27 to TRBJ2-7; 9 bases are a match to TRBD2. The junction had 6 bases not matched to a gene; V was cut back by 3 bases and J by 6 bases. The CDR3 extends over 14 amino acids. The germline V gene encodes CDR1 MNHEY and CDR2 SMNVEV (reference sequence). The CDR3 is CASSFSGRSVEQYF. Here the CDR3 DNA reads TGTGCCAGCAGTTTTAGCGGGAGATCGGTCGAGCAGTACTTC.

This clonotype came up many times. The V call is TRBV20-1, the J call TRBJ2-7; TRBD1 matches 11 bases. This CDR3 has 17 residues. Trimming removed 1 base from V and 1 base from J; junction bases left unmatched: 9. Germline V gene lookup returns CDR1 DFQATT and CDR2 SNEGSKA (reference sequence). CDR3 DNA: TGCAGTGCTAGAGGGACAGGGGGCATATCTAGGTCCTACGAGCAGTACTTC. Amino acids: CSARGTGGISRSYEQYF.

This clonotype was recorded a few times. The chain links TRBV29-1 to TRBJ2-7, with 10 bases aligning to TRBD2. The trim removed 2 bases at V and 5 bases at J, leaving 9 bases unmatched. This CDR3 contains 15 residues. Germline V gives CDR1 SQVTM, CDR2 ANQGSEA. The CDR3 region has the DNA TGCAGCGTTGAAACCGGGACTAGCGCATTCCACGAGCAGTACTTC. Its protein product is CSVETGTSAFHEQYF.

At least ten counts were recorded for this clonotype. This sequence joins TRBV20-1 and TRBJ1-2; D not resolved. Trimming took off 5 bases at V and 7 bases at J, with 14 bases between the two ends. The CDR3 contains 12 residues. CDR1 DFQATT and CDR2 SNEGSKA come from the germline V gene (reference sequence). CDR3 sequence reads: CSASLRGFGYTF. The CDR3 coding sequence is TGCAGTGCTTCGTTACGGGGTTTTGGCTACACCTTC.

There are many counts of this clonotype. The chain recombines TRBV24-1 with TRBJ2-1, with D hard to call. CDR3 length: 12 amino acids. Between the trimmed V and J ends, which lost 1 base and 4 bases, there was a span of 1 base. Germline V gene lookup returns CDR1 KGHDR and CDR2 SFDVKD. CDR3 in amino acids: CATSDFYNEQFF. The CDR3 DNA reads TGTGCCACCAGTGATTTTTACAATGAGCAGTTCTTC.

This clonotype occurred many times. CDR3 nucleotide sequence: TGTGCCAGCAGCTCATTAAGGACAGGAGCCTACGAGCAGTACTTC. This gives the protein CASSSLRTGAYEQYF. The rearrangement links TRBV11-2 to TRBJ2-7, with 7 bases that match TRBD1. CDR1 and CDR2 (germline): SGHAT, FQNNGV. The junction had 8 bases not matched to a gene; V was cut back by 4 bases and J by 2 bases. The length of the CDR3 is 15 residues.

This clonotype was recorded once. J is TRBJ2-5 and V is TRBV12-3 or TRBV12-4; tentatively, D is TRBD1 or TRBD2 (5 bases each). Deletions cut 3 bases from V and 6 bases from J, with 17 bases between. This CDR3 has 15 amino acids. CDR3: CASSLVGPRGKTQYF. In nucleotides, the CDR3 is TGTGCCAGCAGTTTGGTTGGACCTCGGGGCAAGACCCAGTACTTC.

In its sample, this clonotype was seen many times. The chain uses TRBV7-6 and TRBJ2-7, with TRBD1 as a possible D gene (6 bases). CDR1 is SGHVS, CDR2 FNYEAQ, per germline. The CDR3 has 17 residues. V was trimmed by 5 bases and J by 7 bases, leaving 27 bases between them. The CDR3 sequence: CASSPVTGGELAREQYF. Written as DNA, the CDR3 is TGTGCCAGCAGCCCCGTGACAGGAGGAGAATTGGCAAGGGAGCAGTACTTC.

This clonotype has a handful of counts. V gene TRBV11-2 combines with J gene TRBJ2-2; D not resolved. The CDR3 runs to 13 residues. Trimming left V 3 bases short and J 4 bases short, with 6 bases between. The germline gives CDR1 SGHAT, CDR2 FQNNGV. Here the CDR3 DNA reads TGTGCCAGCAGCTTTGAATCCACCGGGGAGCTGTTTTTT. Protein sequence: CASSFESTGELFF.

This clonotype was counted ten times or more. The rearrangement links TRBV24-1 to TRBJ2-7; 8 nucleotides agree with TRBD2. Trimming cost V 8 bases and J 4 bases; bases outside gene matches: 9. Germline V gene data show CDR1 as KGHDR and CDR2 as SFDVKD. The CDR3 runs to 14 residues. As DNA, the CDR3 is TGTGCCACCACCTGGACGGGAGGGGGATACGAGCAGTACTTC. As protein: CATTWTGGGYEQYF.

The chain combines TRBV15 with TRBJ1-6; 7 bases match TRBD1. J lost 5 bases, V lost 5 bases, and 6 bases had no gene match. CDR1 is LNHNV and CDR2 is YYDKDF in the germline V gene (reference sequence). This CDR3 has 15 residues. In DNA form, the CDR3 reads TGTGCCACCAGCCCACTGACAGGGAATAATTCACCCCTCCACTTT. It codes for CATSPLTGNNSPLHF.

J is TRBJ2-7 and V is TRBV27; no firm D call. V gave up 4 bases and J gave up 0 bases, with 7 bases separating them. The CDR3 covers 13 residues. Germline loops: CDR1 MNHEY, CDR2 SMNVEV (reference sequence). The CDR3 loop is CASSWGPSYEQYF. Written as DNA, the CDR3 is TGTGCCAGCAGTTGGGGTCCCTCCTACGAGCAGTACTTC.

The V call is TRBV6-1, the J call TRBJ2-5; D is unresolved. Germline V lookup: CDR1 MNHNS, CDR2 SASEGT. The V and J ends lost 7 bases and 4 bases respectively, with 16 bases between them. The CDR3 length is 14 residues. The CDR3 nucleotides read TGTGCCAGCAAGGTGACATGGGGTAGAGAGACCCAGTACTTC. This translates into CASKVTWGRETQYF.

The rearrangement uses TRBV4-3 and TRBJ2-7, with D possibly TRBD2 on 6 matching bases. The ends were cut back, 0 bases at V and 0 bases at J, with 15 bases in the middle. Germline CDR1 LGHNA, CDR2 YSLEER. The CDR3 consists of 17 residues. CDR3 region: CASSQDLGGYHSYEQYF. The CDR3 coding sequence is TGCGCCAGCAGCCAAGATCTCGGGGGATACCACTCCTACGAGCAGTACTTC.

This clonotype was seen many times. The gene calls are TRBV13 and TRBJ2-1; 12 bases line up with TRBD1. This CDR3 region has 17 residues. Germline V CDR1 and CDR2: PRHDT, FYEKMQ (reference sequence). With V trimmed by 5 bases and J by 5 bases, 10 bases remained unmatched. CDR3 residues: CASSPQGTGGAHNEQFF. The CDR3 DNA reads as TGTGCCAGCAGCCCTCAGGGGACAGGGGGCGCCCACAATGAGCAGTTCTTC.

This clonotype was counted ten times or more. V is TRBV11-3 and J is TRBJ2-1; 12 nucleotides agree with TRBD2. Germline-derived CDR1 and CDR2 are SGHNT and YENEEA. Trimming took 5 bases from V and 3 from J; bases not matched to a gene: 11. This CDR3 is built from 18 residues. This CDR3 is CASSVGLAGPGIYNEQFF. The CDR3 DNA reads as TGTGCCAGCAGCGTAGGACTAGCGGGGCCAGGCATCTACAATGAGCAGTTCTTC.

Ten or more counts support this clonotype. The rearrangement joins TRBV6-1 to TRBJ2-3, with 7 bases aligning to TRBD2. The V segment lost 6 bases and the J segment 4 bases; nucleotides outside the gene matches: 7. The CDR3 covers 14 residues. CDR1 and CDR2 from the germline V gene are MNHNS and SASEGT. The CDR3 region is CASRAGPEADTQYF. The CDR3 DNA is TGTGCCAGCAGAGCGGGACCTGAAGCAGATACGCAGTATTTT.

This rearrangement joins TRBV7-2 to TRBJ2-1; D unresolved. The CDR3 length is 12 residues. Germline V CDR1 and CDR2: SGHTA, FQGNSA. V lost 5 bases, J lost 15 bases, and 17 bases lay in between. CDR3: CASSAVTPIWFF. The DNA for the CDR3 is TGTGCCAGCAGCGCGGTAACACCAATCTGGTTCTTC.

The chain has TRBV14 and TRBJ2-7, with 9 bases fitting TRBD2. CDR1 is SGHDN, CDR2 FVKESK, per germline. V dropped 2 bases and J dropped 3; count of bases not matched to a gene: 5. CDR3 length: 15 amino acids. CDR3 DNA sequence: TGTGCCAGCAGCCAAATTGGTAGCGGGGGCTACGAGCAGTACTTC. Protein product: CASSQIGSGGYEQYF.

This clonotype has ten or more counts. Here the CDR3 DNA reads TGCGCCAGCAGCCAAGTGATTGGACAGCGCTCCTACAATGAGCAGTTCTTC. Translated, it gives CASSQVIGQRSYNEQFF. J is TRBJ2-1 and V is TRBV4-1, with D perhaps matching TRBD1 (6 bases). V was pared by 1 base and J by 0 bases, with 13 bases between. The CDR3 has 17 amino acids. The V gene's germline CDR1 is MGHRA and CDR2 YSYEKL.

The chain uses TRBV30 and TRBJ1-1; no firm D call. V was trimmed by 6 bases and J by 11 bases, leaving 13 bases between them. Germline CDR1 and CDR2: GTSNPN and SVGIG (reference sequence). CDR3 length: 10 amino acids. The CDR3: CACLRMEAFF. CDR3 nucleotides: TGTGCCTGCTTACGGATGGAGGCTTTCTTT. The full variable domain, in which reference TRBV30 and TRBJ1-1 provide the parts outside the CDR3, is SQTIHQWPATLVQPVGSPLSLECTVEGTSNPNLYWYRQAAGRGLQLLFYSVGIGQISSEVPQNLSASRPQDRQFILSSKKLLLSDSGFYLCACLRMEAFFGQGTRLTVV.

This clonotype was observed at least ten times. The CDR3 region has the DNA TGTGCCAGCAGTTTAAGTCTAGATTCCAATGAGCAGTTCTTC. This encodes CASSLSLDSNEQFF. The chain links TRBV27 to TRBJ2-1; D remains unclear. Germline values: CDR1 MNHEY, CDR2 SMNVEV (reference sequence). Trimming shortened V by 2 bases and J by 6 bases, and 11 bases separated the two germline ends. The CDR3 runs 14 residues.

This clonotype was counted a few times. The rearrangement joins TRBV19 to TRBJ2-1, with TRBD1 matching over 8 bases. The CDR3 runs 12 residues. Per the germline V gene, CDR1 is LNHDA and CDR2 is SQIVND (reference sequence). Germline trimming cut 10 bases from V and 6 bases from J; bases unmatched to any gene: 5. DNA for the CDR3: TGTGCCACCTCAACAGGGGGCAATGAGCAGTTCTTC. Its protein is CATSTGGNEQFF.

The CDR3 sequence is CASSVAEKGPTGELFF. The CDR3 coding sequence is TGTGCCAGCAGCGTAGCTGAGAAAGGGCCCACCGGGGAGCTGTTTTTT. The chain links TRBV9 to TRBJ2-2; D remains unclear. Germline V gene lookup returns CDR1 SGDLS and CDR2 YYNGEE. This CDR3 has 16 amino acids. V was pared by 0 bases and J by 4 bases, with 13 bases between.

This clonotype was detected many times. The chain combines TRBV28 with TRBJ1-1; D may be TRBD1 (5 bases). This CDR3 has 13 amino acids. Germline CDR1 is MDHEN and CDR2 is SYDVKM. The V end was cut by 2 bases, the J end by 1 base, with 5 bases between. The CDR3: CASSLGTNTEAFF. DNA of the CDR3: TGTGCCAGCAGTTTAGGGACGAACACTGAAGCTTTCTTT. Combining the CDR3 with reference TRBV28 and TRBJ1-1 gives the whole variable domain DVKVTQSSRYLVKRTGEKVFLECVQDMDHENMFWYRQDPGLGLRLIYFSYDVKMKEKGDIPEGYSVSREKKERFSLILESASTNQTSMYLCASSLGTNTEAFFGQGTRLTVV.

There are many counts of this clonotype. The rearrangement joins TRBV7-2 to TRBJ2-3, with 12 bases identical to TRBD2. The CDR3 has 16 amino acids. The V segment lost 5 bases and the J segment 2 bases; nucleotides outside the gene matches: 5. Germline-derived CDR1 and CDR2 are SGHTA and FQGNSA. The CDR3 nucleotides are TGTGCCAGCAGCCTGAGACTAGCGGGAGCCACAGATACGCAGTATTTT. It codes for CASSLRLAGATDTQYF.

This clonotype was found many times. The chain combines TRBV29-1 with TRBJ2-1; no clear D. This CDR3 spans 10 amino acids. Trimming removed 5 bases at V and 7 bases at J, with 6 bases between. CDR1 and CDR2 from the germline V gene are SQVTM and ANQGSEA. The CDR3 bases are TGCAGCGTTCGCACTAATGAGCAGTTCTTC. Translating gives CSVRTNEQFF.

J is TRBJ2-7 and V is TRBV10-2; D gene ambiguous. Trimming took off 2 bases at V and 2 bases at J, with 10 bases between the two ends. The CDR3 runs 14 residues. Germline V CDR1 and CDR2: WSHSY, SAAADI. The CDR3 loop is CASSEGGTTYEQYF. The CDR3 region has the DNA TGCGCCAGCAGTGAGGGCGGAACCACCTACGAGCAGTACTTC.

The sample holds many counts of this clonotype. The chain joins TRBV12-3 or TRBV12-4 to TRBJ1-2; possible D gene TRBD1, 5 bases. CDR3 length: 15 amino acids. With 5 bases removed from V and 2 bases from J, the gap between germline ends came to 15 bases. The CDR3 spells CASSLGPRGNYGYTF. CDR3 nucleotides: TGTGCCAGCAGTCTGGGACCACGAGGAAACTATGGCTACACCTTC.

This clonotype came up many times. The chain couples TRBV7-3 to TRBJ2-2; 7 positions match TRBD1. Trimming took 3 bases from V and 6 from J; bases not matched to a gene: 4. The CDR3 contains 14 residues. Germline lookup yields CDR1 SGHTA and CDR2 FQGTGA. CDR3 sequence: CASSFHQGAGELFF. Written as DNA, the CDR3 is TGTGCCAGCAGCTTCCACCAGGGGGCCGGGGAGCTGTTTTTT.